Shown below are 22 T cell receptor beta chains from a single sample sequenced in a study of cytomegalovirus exposure and HLA in healthy donors. The primer mix had 60 Vbeta and 13 Jbeta primers. This table comes from immunoSEQ multiplex PCR, and its TCRdb copy is limited to in-frame clones, with some not included. Among more than 200,000 clones, 75% to 80% were seen once, and the ten largest hold 1.5% to 2%. Sequencing was carried out using PBMCs. The receptors shown here come from a man aged 18-30 years in good health and CMV-seronegative.

The chain links TRBV2 to TRBJ1-1; TRBD1 matches 9 bases. The CDR3 has 15 residues. Trimming cost V 3 bases and J 5 bases; bases outside gene matches: 7. Germline V gene lookup returns CDR1 SNHLY and CDR2 FYNNEI. In DNA form, the CDR3 reads TGTGCCAGCAGTGATCGGACAGGGGTGGGGACTGAAGCTTTCTTT. Translating it yields CASSDRTGVGTEAFF. Full variable domain (outside the CDR3, taken from reference TRBV2 and TRBJ1-1): EPEVTQTPSHQVTQMGQEVILRCVPISNHLYFYWYRQILGQKVEFLVSFYNNEISEKSEIFDDQFSVERPDGSNFTLKIRSTKLEDSAMYFCASSDRTGVGTEAFFGQGTRLTVV.

The chain is built from TRBV6-5 and TRBJ1-1, with D uncertain. With 4 bases removed from V and 5 bases from J, the gap between germline ends came to 20 bases. This CDR3 has 16 amino acids. Germline CDR1 reads MNHEY; CDR2 reads SVGAGI. The CDR3 is CASSSWAFVGETEAFF. CDR3 nucleotide sequence: TGTGCCAGCAGTTCGTGGGCCTTCGTCGGGGAGACTGAAGCTTTCTTT.

The sample holds one count of this clone. This chain uses TRBV28 with TRBJ1-3; 7 bases agree with TRBD1. From germline, CDR1 is MDHEN and CDR2 SYDVKM. Unmatched junction bases numbered 8, after V lost 5 bases and J lost 1 base. The CDR3 spans 16 residues. The CDR3 reads CASSPWTGGSGNTIYF. CDR3 DNA sequence: TGTGCCAGCAGTCCCTGGACAGGAGGATCTGGAAACACCATATATTTT.

CDR3 sequence: CASRTDRSSGNTIYF. In DNA, the CDR3 is TGTGCCAGTAGAACGGACAGGAGCTCTGGAAACACCATATATTTT. The J gene is TRBJ1-3, the V gene TRBV19; 7 bases agree with TRBD1. CDR1 and CDR2 from the germline V gene are LNHDA and SQIVND (reference sequence). V shed 6 bases and J 0 bases; nucleotides not matched to a gene: 5. There are 15 residues in the CDR3.

This sequence joins TRBV29-1 and TRBJ2-2; possible D gene TRBD1, 5 bases. V lost 4 bases to trimming and J lost 7 bases, with 16 bases between them. The CDR3 length is 14 residues. The germline V gene has CDR1 SQVTM and CDR2 ANQGSEA. The DNA for the CDR3 is TGCAGCGTTGTGGCAGGCAGGGTTGGCGGGGAGCTGTTTTTT. Translated, it gives CSVVAGRVGGELFF.

The chain joins TRBV7-2 to TRBJ2-7; tentatively, D is TRBD2 (6 bases). CDR1 and CDR2 from the germline V gene are SGHTA and FQGNSA. The CDR3 has 15 amino acids. Trimming stripped 1 base from V and 3 bases from J, with 13 bases between. In nucleotides, the CDR3 is TGTGCCAGCAGCTTAGATGGGACTGGAGTCTACGAGCAGTACTTC. Residues: CASSLDGTGVYEQYF. Drawing the rest from reference TRBV7-2 and TRBJ2-7, the complete variable domain is GAGVSQSPSNKVTEKGKDVELRCDPISGHTALYWYRQSLGQGLEFLIYFQGNSAPDKSGLPSDRFSAERTGGSVSTLTIQRTQQEDSAVYLCASSLDGTGVYEQYFGPGTRLTVT.

The chain links TRBV4-1 to TRBJ2-7, with 7 bases identical to TRBD1. Trimming removed 5 bases from V and 3 bases from J; junction bases left unmatched: 19. This CDR3 is built from 18 residues. Germline-derived CDR1 and CDR2 are MGHRA and YSYEKL. The CDR3 DNA is TGCGCCAGCAGCTTGGATCCGATTCCCGGGACAGCCTTCTACGAGCAGTACTTC. Translating it yields CASSLDPIPGTAFYEQYF.

The V gene is TRBV11-3, the J gene TRBJ2-1; D unresolved. V dropped 5 bases and J dropped 6 bases, with 11 bases sitting between them. CDR1 is SGHNT, CDR2 YENEEA, per germline. This CDR3 comprises 13 residues. DNA of the CDR3: TGTGCCAGCAGCGGTGATAGATCCAATGAGCAGTTCTTC. Translating gives CASSGDRSNEQFF.

The table lists this clone with a few counts. The chain carries TRBV30 and TRBJ2-5, with D maybe TRBD1 (7 bases). This CDR3 is 14 amino acids long. Trimming left V 2 bases short and J 4 bases short, with 14 bases between. The germline V gene has CDR1 GTSNPN and CDR2 SVGIG (reference sequence). CDR3 residues: CAWSSQGGRETQYF. The DNA for the CDR3 is TGTGCCTGGAGTTCGCAGGGGGGCCGAGAGACCCAGTACTTC.

The chain employs TRBV11-3 and TRBJ2-7; perhaps TRBD1 as D (5 bases). The CDR3 contains 13 residues. With 5 bases removed from V and 3 bases from J, the gap between germline ends came to 11 bases. Germline lookup yields CDR1 SGHNT and CDR2 YENEEA. CDR3 nucleotide sequence: TGTGCCAGCAGCCGCAGGGAACACTACGAGCAGTACTTC. It specifies CASSRREHYEQYF.

The CDR3 DNA reads TGTGCCAGCAGAAACCGGGACAGGATATATGGCTACACCTTC. It translates to CASRNRDRIYGYTF. The J gene is TRBJ1-2, the V gene TRBV28; TRBD1 aligns across 8 bases. This CDR3 comprises 14 residues. The junction had 8 bases not matched to a gene; V was cut back by 6 bases and J by 5 bases. Germline lookup yields CDR1 MDHEN and CDR2 SYDVKM.

This clone has a single count. This chain connects TRBV6-5 to TRBJ2-1, with 7 bases aligning to TRBD1. There are 15 residues in the CDR3. CDR1 MNHEY and CDR2 SVGAGI come from the germline V gene. With V trimmed by 6 bases and J by 5 bases, 10 bases remained unmatched. CDR3 sequence: CASSGPGTANNEQFF. CDR3 nucleotide sequence: TGTGCCAGCAGCGGGCCCGGGACAGCAAACAATGAGCAGTTCTTC.

The CDR3 nucleotides read TGTGCCAGTACCATCGTCGGGGAGGGTAACACCGGGGAGCTGTTTTTT. This gives the protein CASTIVGEGNTGELFF. This sequence joins TRBV19 and TRBJ2-2; TRBD2 matches at 7 bases. This CDR3 region has 16 residues. Germline V gene data show CDR1 as LNHDA and CDR2 as SQIVND (reference sequence). Trimming took 7 bases from V and 2 from J; bases not matched to a gene: 10.

The chain joins TRBV6-5 to TRBJ1-1, with 10 bases identical to TRBD1. This CDR3 contains 15 residues. V shed 6 bases, J shed 5 bases, and the junction held 9 bases outside the gene matches. The germline V gene encodes CDR1 MNHEY and CDR2 SVGAGI. CDR3 residues: CASSQRQGAQTEAFF. As DNA, the CDR3 is TGTGCCAGCAGCCAGCGACAGGGGGCACAAACTGAAGCTTTCTTT.

V usage is TRBV11-3 and J usage is TRBJ1-2; D is uncertain. Trimming removed 5 bases from V and 2 bases from J, with 18 bases in between. The CDR3 sequence is 16 residues long. Germline values: CDR1 SGHNT, CDR2 YENEEA. CDR3 in amino acids: CASSPQDDGGNYGYTF. The CDR3 nucleotides read TGTGCCAGCAGCCCACAAGACGACGGAGGGAACTATGGCTACACCTTC.

The CDR3, as DNA: TGCGCCAGCAGCCAACAGGGGGCTGGAAACACCATATATTTT. Encoded protein: CASSQQGAGNTIYF. J is TRBJ1-3 and V is TRBV4-3; 7 nucleotides agree with TRBD1. Per germline, CDR1 LGHNA and CDR2 YSLEER. The CDR3 runs 14 residues. V was clipped by 2 bases and J by 2 bases; unmatched bases: 0.

The gene calls are TRBV5-1 and TRBJ2-1, with unresolved D. Germline CDR1 is SGHRS and CDR2 is YFSETQ. This CDR3 contains 17 residues. Trimming cost V 0 bases and J 7 bases, with 20 bases left between them. The CDR3 spells CASSLELPGTAGNEQFF. CDR3 DNA sequence: TGCGCCAGCAGCTTGGAGCTCCCAGGAACCGCAGGAAATGAGCAGTTCTTC. Supplemented by reference TRBV5-1 and TRBJ2-1, the full variable domain reads KAGVTQTPRYLIKTRGQQVTLSCSPISGHRSVSWYQQTPGQGLQFLFEYFSETQRNKGNFPGRFSGRQFSNSRSEMNVSTLELGDSALYLCASSLELPGTAGNEQFFGPGTRLTVL.

The J gene is TRBJ1-3, the V gene TRBV28, with D hard to call. Germline-derived CDR1 and CDR2 are MDHEN and SYDVKM. CDR3 length: 14 amino acids. The V end was cut by 8 bases, the J end by 0 bases, with 11 bases between. CDR3 in DNA: TGTGCCAGCCATCCGGCGGTCTCTGGAAACACCATATATTTT. It specifies CASHPAVSGNTIYF.

A single count supports this clone. This chain joins TRBV30 and TRBJ1-5; 9 bases are a match to TRBD1. The V and J ends lost 0 bases and 7 bases, in that order; junction bases with no gene match: 4. CDR3 size: 14 residues. Germline V gene sequence: CDR1 GTSNPN, CDR2 SVGIG (reference sequence). CDR3 in DNA: TGTGCCTGGAGTGTCGGGACAGGGTACCAGCCCCAGCATTTT. It yields the protein CAWSVGTGYQPQHF.

In this sample, this clone turned up a few times. V and J are TRBV4-1 and TRBJ2-7, with D possibly being TRBD2 (7 bases). With 4 bases removed from V and 5 bases from J, the gap between germline ends came to 18 bases. The CDR3 runs to 15 residues. The germline gives CDR1 MGHRA, CDR2 YSYEKL. The CDR3, as DNA: TGCGCCAGCAGCCTTACTAGTGGGGGGGGCGACGAGCAGTACTTC. The encoded protein is CASSLTSGGGDEQYF.

The sample holds one count of this clone. The V and J genes are TRBV19 and TRBJ1-5, with 7 bases fitting TRBD1. Germline V gives CDR1 LNHDA, CDR2 SQIVND (reference sequence). After removal of 7 bases from V and 4 bases from J, the junction contained 4 bases not matched to a gene. The CDR3 spans 13 residues. The CDR3, as DNA: TGTGCCAGTAATGACAGGGTAAATCAGCCCCAGCATTTT. Translated, it gives CASNDRVNQPQHF. The full variable domain, rest sourced from reference TRBV19 and TRBJ1-5, is DGGITQSPKYLFRKEGQNVTLSCEQNLNHDAMYWYRQDPGQGLRLIYYSQIVNDFQKGDIAEGYSVSREKKESFPLTVTSAQKNPTAFYLCASNDRVNQPQHFGDGTRLSIL.

The V call is TRBV13, the J call TRBJ2-3; TRBD2 matches 11 bases. The CDR3 has 16 residues. CDR1 is PRHDT, CDR2 FYEKMQ, per germline (reference sequence). V shed 5 bases, J shed 4 bases, and the junction held 8 bases outside the gene matches. In nucleotides, the CDR3 is TGTGCCAGCAGCGGCCCGGGACTAGCGGCCTCAGATACGCAGTATTTT. Protein sequence: CASSGPGLAASDTQYF.